A single sample gave rise to the 31 T cell receptor beta chains below, sequenced in a study of T-cell reconstitution after alpha-beta-depleted transplantation in children. Unique molecular identifiers tagged the TCRbeta library. Using its own MiXCR run on the PCR reads, TCRdb lists one record per CDR3 protein. The repertoire has around 600,000 distinct CDR3 sequences, approximately 17% of them found once; the top ten carry 1.1%. The specimen comprised PBMCs from the stem cell graft donor, sampled from the stem cell graft. The source of these receptors is a human donor who donated a stem cell graft to a child with acute myeloid leukemia.

This clonotype was picked up many times. CDR3 sequence reads: CSVQTGAEAFF. DNA for the CDR3: TGCAGCGTTCAGACGGGGGCTGAAGCTTTCTTT. This rearrangement joins TRBV29-1 to TRBJ1-1; possibly TRBD1 for D (5 bases). Germline values: CDR1 SQVTM, CDR2 ANQGSEA. The CDR3 totals 11 residues. The V end was cut by 5 bases, the J end by 6 bases, with 10 bases between.

This chain joins TRBV18 and TRBJ2-7; no clear D. Germline V gene sequence: CDR1 KGHSH, CDR2 LQKENI. This CDR3 has 14 amino acids. V shed 0 bases and J shed 4 bases, with 10 bases lying between them. In nucleotides, the CDR3 is TGTGCCAGCTCACCACCCAGCGTCGAGTACGAGCAGTACTTC. Its protein is CASSPPSVEYEQYF.

This clonotype appeared many times. The V and J genes are TRBV20-1 and TRBJ2-7; 7 positions agree with TRBD1. The trim removed 0 bases at V and 1 base at J, leaving 9 bases unmatched. The CDR3 totals 16 residues. Germline assignment: CDR1 DFQATT and CDR2 SNEGSKA (reference sequence). CDR3 bases: TGCAGTGCTAGAGATGGGTTTAGGGGGCGATCCTACGAGCAGTACTTC. This translates into CSARDGFRGRSYEQYF.

This clonotype was counted ten times or more. The chain carries TRBV20-1 and TRBJ2-6; TRBD2 might be the D (6 bases). CDR1 and CDR2 from the germline V gene are DFQATT and SNEGSKA (reference sequence). This CDR3 has 18 residues. Between the trimmed V and J ends, which lost 6 bases and 0 bases, there was a span of 21 bases. CDR3 bases: TGCAGTGCATCAGAAGGGAGAGGGGACTTCTCTGGGGCCAACGTCCTGACTTTC. Protein sequence: CSASEGRGDFSGANVLTF.

The V and J genes are TRBV4-2 and TRBJ1-2, with D unclear. Germline CDR1 reads LGHNA; CDR2 reads YNFKEQ. Trimming took 0 bases from V and 8 from J, leaving 16 bases between them. The CDR3 totals 15 residues. This CDR3 reads CASSQEINRNEGYTF. The DNA for the CDR3 is TGTGCCAGCAGCCAAGAAATTAACAGAAATGAGGGCTACACCTTC.

This clonotype was observed a handful of times. This rearrangement joins TRBV7-2 to TRBJ1-5; 7 positions agree with TRBD1. J lost 7 bases, V lost 1 base, and 4 bases had no gene match. Germline-derived CDR1 and CDR2 are SGHTA and FQGNSA. The CDR3 spans 14 residues. DNA for the CDR3: TGTGCCAGCAGCTTAGACAGGGGCAGCCAGCCCCAGCATTTT. Its protein product is CASSLDRGSQPQHF. The full variable domain, its missing parts supplied by reference TRBV7-2 and TRBJ1-5, is GAGVSQSPSNKVTEKGKDVELRCDPISGHTALYWYRQSLGQGLEFLIYFQGNSAPDKSGLPSDRFSAERTGGSVSTLTIQRTQQEDSAVYLCASSLDRGSQPQHFGDGTRLSIL.

This chain uses TRBV29-1 with TRBJ1-5, with D tentatively TRBD1 (6 bases). CDR3 size: 14 residues. The V and J ends lost 7 bases and 5 bases respectively, with 18 bases between them. CDR1 is SQVTM and CDR2 is ANQGSEA in the germline V gene. The CDR3 protein is CSALVAGGDQPQHF. DNA of the CDR3: TGCAGCGCCCTGGTCGCGGGGGGCGATCAGCCCCAGCATTTT.

This clonotype was seen a few times. The chain is built from TRBV5-1 and TRBJ2-5; D perhaps matches TRBD1 (5 bases). Trimming removed 4 bases at V and 0 bases at J, with 16 bases between. The CDR3 length is 16 residues. Germline V gene lookup returns CDR1 SGHRS and CDR2 YFSETQ. Here the CDR3 DNA reads TGCGCCAGCAGCGAAGGACACTTCGGGTACCAAGAGACCCAGTACTTC. Protein sequence: CASSEGHFGYQETQYF.

The table lists this clonotype with many counts. The chain is built from TRBV7-2 and TRBJ2-2, with no clear D. CDR1 and CDR2 (germline): SGHTA, FQGNSA. V was clipped by 1 base and J by 5 bases, with 8 bases between them. This CDR3 is built from 14 residues. CDR3: CASSLGLGTGELFF. CDR3 bases: TGTGCCAGCAGCTTAGGCCTAGGGACCGGGGAGCTGTTTTTT.

The chain employs TRBV6-2 or TRBV6-3 and TRBJ2-2, with D possibly TRBD1 on 5 matching bases. This CDR3 region has 16 residues. V was trimmed by 6 bases and J by 0 bases, leaving 14 bases between them. Germline V gene sequence: CDR1 MNHEY, CDR2 SVGEGT. CDR3 coding DNA: TGTGCCAGCAGCTCGACAGAATTCGCGAACACCGGGGAGCTGTTTTTT. Its protein is CASSSTEFANTGELFF.

This clonotype was counted many times. V gene TRBV7-9 combines with J gene TRBJ1-2; 11 nucleotides line up with TRBD1. This CDR3 region has 14 residues. Germline CDR1 reads SEHNR; CDR2 reads FQNEAQ (reference sequence). The trim removed 4 bases at V and 7 bases at J, leaving 5 bases unmatched. The chain's CDR3 is CASSSGQGGSGYTF. The CDR3, as DNA: TGTGCCAGCAGCTCGGGACAGGGGGGATCTGGCTACACCTTC.

This clonotype has more than one count but fewer than ten. The V and J genes are TRBV27 and TRBJ2-1, with 13 bases lining up with TRBD2. V lost 10 bases, J lost 0 bases, and 12 bases stayed unmatched. CDR1 MNHEY and CDR2 SMNVEV come from the germline V gene (reference sequence). The CDR3 has 18 residues. In nucleotides, the CDR3 is TGTGCCACCATTTCCCGACTAGCGGGGGGTAGCTCCTACAATGAGCAGTTCTTC. Translating gives CATISRLAGGSSYNEQFF.

CDR3: CSASLRGGGGNEQFF. CDR3 bases: TGCAGTGCTAGCCTCAGGGGGGGGGGCGGCAATGAGCAGTTCTTC. The chain has TRBV20-1 and TRBJ2-1, with D tentatively TRBD1 or TRBD2 (7 bases each). CDR3 length: 15 amino acids. Germline loops: CDR1 DFQATT, CDR2 SNEGSKA (reference sequence). V lost 3 bases and J 6 bases, leaving 18 bases between the germline ends.

V usage is TRBV5-1 and J usage is TRBJ2-3; TRBD2 agrees at 8 bases. This CDR3 has 16 residues. From germline, CDR1 is SGHRS and CDR2 YFSETQ. V shed 4 bases, J shed 2 bases, and the junction held 9 bases outside the gene matches. This CDR3 is CASSKSSGGYTDTQYF. Written as DNA, the CDR3 is TGCGCCAGCAGCAAATCCAGCGGGGGCTACACAGATACGCAGTATTTT.

The chain recombines TRBV12-3 or TRBV12-4 with TRBJ1-1; 11 nucleotides align to TRBD1. The junction had 12 bases not matched to a gene; V was cut back by 6 bases and J by 0 bases. This CDR3 contains 18 residues. CDR3 nucleotides: TGTGCCAGCAGGCCCCGGGACAGGGGGGGTACTATGAACACTGAAGCTTTCTTT. It is translated as CASRPRDRGGTMNTEAFF.

In this sample, this clonotype turned up a few times. This chain connects TRBV6-2 or TRBV6-3 to TRBJ1-5, with D unresolved. V lost 10 bases and J lost 0, with 13 bases in between. Germline CDR1 MNHEY, CDR2 SVGEGT. The CDR3 covers 14 residues. CDR3 in DNA: TGTGCCACCAGAAGGTCTGTTAGCAATCAGCCCCAGCATTTT. This sequence encodes CATRRSVSNQPQHF.

This clonotype came up once. A much larger clone differs from this one at a single base, so this may be a read error. The chain recombines TRBV7-2 with TRBJ2-5; D gene uncertain. Deletions cut 3 bases from V and 3 bases from J, with 5 bases between. Germline V gives CDR1 SGHTA, CDR2 FQGNSA. The CDR3 is 12 amino acids. The CDR3: CASSFLEETQYF. The DNA for the CDR3 is TGTGCCAGCAGCTTCCTGGAAGAGACCCAGTACTTC.

This clonotype was seen a handful of times. The J gene is TRBJ2-3, the V gene TRBV7-2; D remains ambiguous. Germline lookup yields CDR1 SGHTA and CDR2 FQGNSA. V lost 5 bases and J 0 bases, leaving 12 bases between the germline ends. The CDR3 spans 15 residues. The chain's CDR3 is CASSPQAASTDTQYF. The CDR3 DNA is TGTGCCAGCAGCCCGCAGGCCGCTAGCACAGATACGCAGTATTTT. Full variable domain (missing parts from reference TRBV7-2 and TRBJ2-3): GAGVSQSPSNKVTEKGKDVELRCDPISGHTALYWYRQSLGQGLEFLIYFQGNSAPDKSGLPSDRFSAERTGGSVSTLTIQRTQQEDSAVYLCASSPQAASTDTQYFGPGTRLTVL.

This clonotype was picked up many times. This sequence joins TRBV6-6 and TRBJ1-2, with D unresolved. V dropped 2 bases and J dropped 8 bases, with 12 bases sitting between them. The CDR3 extends over 13 amino acids. Germline V gene data show CDR1 as MNHNY and CDR2 as SVGAGI (reference sequence). CDR3 residues: CASSYAGVEGYTF. In nucleotides, the CDR3 is TGTGCCAGCAGTTACGCCGGGGTTGAGGGCTACACCTTC.

This clonotype has only a few counts. The V call is TRBV7-2, the J call TRBJ1-2; no definite D call. The germline V and J ends were trimmed by 0 bases and 2 bases, with 10 bases remaining between them. This CDR3 spans 15 amino acids. CDR1 is SGHTA, CDR2 FQGNSA, per germline. The chain's CDR3 is CASSLAGTGNYGYTF. CDR3 DNA: TGTGCCAGCAGCTTAGCGGGCACGGGAAACTATGGCTACACCTTC.

This clonotype was seen more than once but under ten times. The V gene is TRBV7-9, the J gene TRBJ2-3; a weak D match, TRBD2 (6 bases). In germline, CDR1 is SEHNR, CDR2 FQNEAQ (reference sequence). CDR3 length equals 15 residues. V lost 2 bases and J lost 3, with 12 bases in between. In nucleotides, the CDR3 is TGTGCCAGCAGCTTATTGGAGGGGTTGACAGATACGCAGTATTTT. It translates to CASSLLEGLTDTQYF.

In DNA, the CDR3 is TGTGCCAGTGTGGACCTTAGGAGGGCGAACACCGGGGAGCTGTTTTTT. Protein: CASVDLRRANTGELFF. The chain couples TRBV12-3 or TRBV12-4 to TRBJ2-2; possibly TRBD2 for D (6 bases). Deletions cut 9 bases from V and 0 bases from J, with 17 bases between. The CDR3 runs to 16 residues.

This clonotype has just a few counts. The V call is TRBV5-6, the J call TRBJ2-7; 7 positions agree with TRBD1. With V trimmed by 1 base and J by 5 bases, 12 bases remained unmatched. The CDR3 runs to 16 residues. Germline V gene lookup returns CDR1 SGHDT and CDR2 YYEEEE. As DNA, the CDR3 is TGTGCCAGCAGCTTGTCGAGGGGGCCTTATCGGAACGAGCAGTACTTC. Protein product: CASSLSRGPYRNEQYF.

The table lists this clonotype with a few counts. In DNA, the CDR3 is TGTGCCAGCAGTTCGACAGGGGTGGCCAACAATGAGCAGTTCTTC. Its translation: CASSSTGVANNEQFF. The chain uses TRBV28 and TRBJ2-1; TRBD1 matches 8 bases. The V gene's germline CDR1 is MDHEN and CDR2 SYDVKM. The CDR3 sequence is 15 residues long. V was clipped by 4 bases and J by 5 bases; unmatched bases: 7.

The sample holds many counts of this clonotype. The rearrangement links TRBV7-2 to TRBJ2-3; D remains ambiguous. Trimming took 5 bases from V and 2 from J, leaving 11 bases between them. The CDR3 loop spans 14 amino acids. Germline V gene data show CDR1 as SGHTA and CDR2 as FQGNSA. The CDR3 sequence: CASSPRWDTDTQYF. As DNA, the CDR3 is TGTGCCAGCAGCCCCAGGTGGGACACAGATACGCAGTATTTT.

Ten or more counts support this clonotype. This chain connects TRBV27 to TRBJ2-2, with D unclear. The CDR3 length is 17 residues. V lost 3 bases and J 5 bases, leaving 19 bases between the germline ends. The germline gives CDR1 MNHEY, CDR2 SMNVEV (reference sequence). CDR3 loop: CASSFWKGLGETGELFF. CDR3 bases: TGTGCCAGCAGTTTCTGGAAGGGTCTAGGCGAGACCGGGGAGCTGTTTTTT.

Comment on this clonotype: The junction departs from the called germline gene at one end, perhaps through a read error. The chain combines TRBV6-1 with TRBJ2-2, with 8 positions matching TRBD2. The CDR3 is made up of 16 amino acids. Germline CDR1 reads MNHNS; CDR2 reads SASEGT. This CDR3 is CASSPIGGGNAGELFF. The CDR3 DNA sequence: TGTGCCAGCAGTCCGATCGGGGGGGGGAACGCCGGGGAGCTGTTTTTT.

This clonotype was recorded a few times. The rearrangement joins TRBV5-1 to TRBJ2-7, with TRBD2 matching over 8 bases. After removal of 4 bases from V and 1 base from J, the junction contained 7 bases not matched to a gene. CDR3 length: 15 residues. The germline V gene encodes CDR1 SGHRS and CDR2 YFSETQ. CDR3 sequence reads: CASSLSGGYSYEQYF. CDR3 bases: TGCGCCAGCAGCCTAAGCGGGGGATATTCCTACGAGCAGTACTTC.

CDR3 region: CASRFLGGEKTQYF. For the CDR3, the DNA is TGTGCCAGCAGATTTCTTGGCGGAGAGAAGACCCAGTACTTC. The rearrangement joins TRBV6-2 or TRBV6-3 to TRBJ2-5; D gene ambiguous. Trimming removed 6 bases from V and 6 bases from J, with 17 bases in between. The CDR3 consists of 14 residues. Germline CDR1 and CDR2: MNHEY and SVGEGT.

This clonotype has a handful of counts. This chain joins TRBV9 and TRBJ2-1, with D perhaps being TRBD1 or TRBD2 (5 bases each). From germline, CDR1 is SGDLS and CDR2 YYNGEE. The CDR3 covers 14 residues. Trimming pared 3 bases from V and 2 bases from J, leaving 9 bases between. CDR3 nucleotide sequence: TGTGCCAGCAGCGCCACGGGACCCTACAATGAGCAGTTCTTC. Translation: CASSATGPYNEQFF.

This clonotype has at least ten counts. The rearrangement links TRBV7-7 to TRBJ2-7; the match to TRBD1 covers 7 bases. The CDR3 extends over 13 amino acids. V trimming: 5 bases; J trimming: 5 bases; junction bases outside the gene matches: 6. CDR1 SSHAT and CDR2 FNYEAQ come from the germline V gene (reference sequence). The CDR3 region is CASSPGQANEQYF. The CDR3 nucleotides read TGTGCCAGCAGCCCCGGACAGGCCAACGAGCAGTACTTC.